The present entry profiles one T cell receptor (beta chain) with its context. This specimen comes from a study of blood T cell repertoires in COVID-19. Participants had their cohort set by participant-reported clinical history. Authors' processing steps: Reference gene primer amplification in the assay estimated nucleated cell counts. Method: immunoSEQ multiplex PCR; TCRdb's copy keeps in-frame clones and lacks some. The V and J calls and clone size come from that table; D and trimming were worked out from the DNA. The sample lists approximately 300,000 clones, more than 85% occurring once. The CDR3 is 13 residues long. Germline loops: CDR1 MNHEY, CDR2 SMNVEV (reference sequence). V shed 3 bases, J shed 5 bases, and the junction held 3 bases outside the gene matches.

The specimen sequenced was PBMCs or T cells enriched from blood (not recorded which). The chain couples TRBV27 to TRBJ2-5; TRBD2 agrees at 7 bases. This receptor was taken from a woman aged 25 to 39 who had recovered from COVID-19. The DNA of the CDR3 is TGTGCCAGCAGTTTGCGGGAGTCGGAGACCCAGTACTTC. It is translated as CASSLRESETQYF.